The 17 T cell receptor beta chains below all came from one sample that was sequenced in a study of blood T cell repertoires in COVID-19. Sequencing was performed with immunoSEQ multiplex PCR; in TCRdb, only in-frame clones are kept and a portion is missing. The sample consists of about 200,000 clones, around four fifths of them appearing once. What was sequenced was peripheral blood. These receptors came from a man aged 55-75 years with COVID-19, enrolled during active disease.

V usage is TRBV29-1 and J usage is TRBJ2-7; 10 nucleotides match TRBD2. Germline V gene data show CDR1 as SQVTM and CDR2 as ANQGSEA. The ends lost 7 bases at V and 7 bases at J; junction bases unmatched: 13. This CDR3 region has 14 residues. The CDR3 region is CSGGNLAGAGEQYF. In DNA form, the CDR3 reads TGCAGCGGCGGGAACCTAGCGGGAGCGGGTGAGCAGTACTTC.

The chain has TRBV27 and TRBJ1-1, with no clear D. This CDR3 comprises 13 residues. Germline V gene sequence: CDR1 MNHEY, CDR2 SMNVEV (reference sequence). V dropped 4 bases and J dropped 5 bases, with 11 bases sitting between them. CDR3 protein: CASSYKGDTEAFF. The CDR3 nucleotides read TGTGCCAGCAGTTATAAGGGAGATACTGAAGCTTTCTTT.

V is TRBV6-1 and J is TRBJ1-1, with a tentative D call TRBD1 (5 bases). Trimming took off 0 bases at V and 5 bases at J, with 10 bases between the two ends. The CDR3 covers 14 residues. Germline V CDR1 and CDR2: MNHNS, SASEGT. This chain's CDR3 is CASSEAQGWTEAFF. Here the CDR3 DNA reads TGTGCCAGCAGTGAAGCGCAGGGCTGGACTGAAGCTTTCTTT.

J is TRBJ1-2 and V is TRBV11-2; weak D call: TRBD1 (5 bases). The CDR3 is 14 residues long. V lost 1 base and J lost 4, with 10 bases in between. Germline CDR1 SGHAT, CDR2 FQNNGV. The CDR3 bases are TGTGCCAGCAGCTTAGCGGGCAGGGCCTATGGCTACACCTTC. As protein: CASSLAGRAYGYTF.

The J gene is TRBJ1-2, the V gene TRBV5-4; D is uncertain. CDR3 length: 14 amino acids. Germline-derived CDR1 and CDR2 are SGHNT and YYREEE (reference sequence). With 0 bases removed from V and 0 bases from J, the gap between germline ends came to 6 bases. CDR3 DNA sequence: TGTGCCAGCAGCTTGGACCAGGCTAACTATGGCTACACCTTC. It translates to CASSLDQANYGYTF.

This chain connects TRBV4-1 to TRBJ2-1, with TRBD1 identical over 10 bases. V trimming: 2 bases; J trimming: 6 bases; junction bases outside the gene matches: 7. Germline V lookup: CDR1 MGHRA, CDR2 YSYEKL. This CDR3 region has 16 residues. The CDR3 bases are TGCGCCAGCAGCCAACCCCCGGGACAGGGGTTCAATGAGCAGTTCTTC. Translated: CASSQPPGQGFNEQFF.

The chain uses TRBV4-1 and TRBJ2-3; the match to TRBD2 covers 9 bases. After removal of 0 bases from V and 2 bases from J, the junction contained 6 bases not matched to a gene. The CDR3 runs to 17 residues. CDR1 is MGHRA and CDR2 is YSYEKL in the germline V gene. The CDR3 DNA reads TGCGCCAGCAGCCAAGACCTGACTAGCGGAAACACAGATACGCAGTATTTT. Protein: CASSQDLTSGNTDTQYF.

The chain employs TRBV12-3 or TRBV12-4 and TRBJ1-2; D gene uncertain. The CDR3 extends over 13 amino acids. V lost 4 bases and J 0 bases, leaving 6 bases between the germline ends. This CDR3 reads CASSWSANYGYTF. The CDR3 DNA is TGTGCCAGCAGTTGGTCAGCTAACTATGGCTACACCTTC.

The CDR3, as DNA: TGTGCCAGCAGCTCCAAAGAGCGGCGCCAAGAGACCCAGTACTTC. Translating it yields CASSSKERRQETQYF. The chain recombines TRBV5-4 with TRBJ2-5; D may be TRBD2 (5 bases). This CDR3 region has 15 residues. Per germline, CDR1 SGHNT and CDR2 YYREEE (reference sequence). V lost 3 bases to trimming and J lost 1 base, with 13 bases between them.

V is TRBV5-6 and J is TRBJ2-7, with D possibly matching TRBD1 (6 bases). CDR1 and CDR2 (germline): SGHDT, YYEEEE. The CDR3 is made up of 13 amino acids. V was clipped by 4 bases and J by 2 bases, with 10 bases between them. This CDR3 reads CASSRDIPYEQYF. CDR3 DNA: TGTGCCAGCAGCCGGGACATCCCCTACGAGCAGTACTTC. Supplemented by reference TRBV5-6 and TRBJ2-7, the full variable domain reads DAGVTQSPTHLIKTRGQQVTLRCSPKSGHDTVSWYQQALGQGPQFIFQYYEEEERQRGNFPDRFSGHQFPNYSSELNVNALLLGDSALYLCASSRDIPYEQYFGPGTRLTVT.

The chain is built from TRBV27 and TRBJ1-1; TRBD1 aligns across 10 bases. The CDR3 has 15 amino acids. Germline V lookup: CDR1 MNHEY, CDR2 SMNVEV (reference sequence). Trimming cost V 0 bases and J 5 bases; bases outside gene matches: 3. Here the CDR3 reads CASSLSTGGLTEAFF. CDR3 DNA: TGTGCCAGCAGTTTATCGACAGGGGGCTTAACTGAAGCTTTCTTT.

V usage is TRBV27 and J usage is TRBJ2-3; TRBD2 is a possible D gene (7 bases). V was cut by 1 base and J by 5 bases, with 34 bases left in between. Germline V gene lookup returns CDR1 MNHEY and CDR2 SMNVEV (reference sequence). The length of the CDR3 is 22 residues. Here the CDR3 DNA reads TGTGCCAGCAGTTTATTCGGGACTATTGGCGGGAGAAGGGGGACTGGGGTAGATACGCAGTATTTT. Translation gives CASSLFGTIGGRRGTGVDTQYF.

For this clone: The same CDR3 also results from other DNA sequences found in this sample. This chain joins TRBV28 and TRBJ1-2; 9 bases line up with TRBD1. CDR1 is MDHEN and CDR2 is SYDVKM in the germline V gene. This CDR3 comprises 12 residues. The junction had 2 bases not matched to a gene; V was cut back by 5 bases and J by 7 bases. The CDR3 loop is CASSRTGVGYTF. The CDR3 DNA follows: TGTGCCAGCAGTAGGACAGGGGTTGGCTACACCTTC.

This clone came up once. The chain carries TRBV19 and TRBJ2-1; a weak D match, TRBD1 (6 bases). Germline V gives CDR1 LNHDA, CDR2 SQIVND (reference sequence). V lost 6 bases and J 2 bases, leaving 14 bases between the germline ends. This CDR3 has 15 residues. The CDR3 loop is CASRSGVGPYNEQFF. CDR3 coding DNA: TGTGCCAGTAGGTCAGGGGTCGGGCCCTACAATGAGCAGTTCTTC.

The chain couples TRBV19 to TRBJ1-5, with TRBD1 as a possible D gene (5 bases). The CDR3 is made up of 15 amino acids. V was pared by 7 bases and J by 3 bases, with 16 bases between. Germline lookup yields CDR1 LNHDA and CDR2 SQIVND (reference sequence). CDR3 residues: CASKREDTNNQPQHF. The CDR3 nucleotides are TGTGCCAGTAAAAGGGAGGACACTAACAATCAGCCCCAGCATTTT.

This clone was seen only once. The chain links TRBV9 to TRBJ1-1, with 8 bases matching TRBD1. The germline CDR1 and CDR2 sequences are SGDLS and YYNGEE. This CDR3 region has 15 residues. V trimming: 3 bases; J trimming: 4 bases; junction bases outside the gene matches: 8. Here the CDR3 DNA reads TGTGCCAGCAGCGCCTGGGACAGGTTGCCCACTGAAGCTTTCTTT. Translated, it gives CASSAWDRLPTEAFF.

The V gene is TRBV28, the J gene TRBJ1-5, with TRBD1 matching 7 bases. In germline, CDR1 is MDHEN, CDR2 SYDVKM. This CDR3 is 12 amino acids long. The CDR3: CAEATGVQPQHF. The CDR3 nucleotides read TGTGCGGAGGCCACAGGGGTCCAGCCCCAGCATTTT.